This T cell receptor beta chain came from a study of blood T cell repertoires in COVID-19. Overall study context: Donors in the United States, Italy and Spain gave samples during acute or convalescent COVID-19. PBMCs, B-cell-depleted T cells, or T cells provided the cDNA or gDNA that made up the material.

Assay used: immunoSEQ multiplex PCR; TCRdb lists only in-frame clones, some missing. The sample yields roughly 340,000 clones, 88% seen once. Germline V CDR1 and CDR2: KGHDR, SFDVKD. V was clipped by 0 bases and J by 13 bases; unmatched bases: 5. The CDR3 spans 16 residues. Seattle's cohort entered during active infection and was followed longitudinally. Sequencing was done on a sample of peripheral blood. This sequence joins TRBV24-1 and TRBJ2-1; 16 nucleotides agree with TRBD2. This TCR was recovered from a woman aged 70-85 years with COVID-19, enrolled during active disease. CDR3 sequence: CATSDLGTSGGAEQFF. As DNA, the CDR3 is TGTGCCACCAGTGATTTGGGGACTAGCGGGGGGGCGGAACAGTTCTTC.